The clone carrying this TCR beta chain has just a few counts. This entry comes from a study of control samples from healthy donors and cancer patients. The germline V gene has CDR1 MNHEY and CDR2 SMNVEV (reference sequence). The CDR3 extends over 15 amino acids. J lost 0 bases, V lost 5 bases, and 3 bases had no gene match. Only in-frame clones appear in the TCRdb table, and some are missing; sequencing was by immunoSEQ multiplex PCR. The profile covers about 130,000 clones, with approximately 92% appearing a single time and 2% to 2.5% taken by the ten largest. This chain connects TRBV27 to TRBJ1-1, with 10 bases lining up with TRBD1. This TCR derives from a woman aged 50 to 60 in good health. The specimen was blood. CDR3 DNA sequence: TGTGCCAGCAGTGCGGACAGGGGGATGAACACTGAAGCTTTCTTT. Amino acids: CASSADRGMNTEAFF.